The clone carrying this T cell receptor (beta chain) was observed a few times. The identical CDR3 is also encoded by other nucleotide sequences in the sample. The data stem from a study of PD-L1 blockade in urothelial cancer. Study-wide context: Male sex and bladder-origin urothelial cancer characterized twenty-five of the 29 patients. Between 0 and 3 prior chemotherapy regimens had been given to patients. Analysis of the blood was performed 3 weeks (second dose) and 6 weeks after treatment start.

Sample time point: pretreatment peripheral blood. Each patient contributed between 1 and 8 total time points of blood mononuclear cells, pretreatment and during treatment. Sequencing was performed with immunoSEQ multiplex PCR; in TCRdb, only in-frame clones are kept and a portion is missing. The data show tens of thousands of clones, with 87% seen just once and under 15% held by the top ten. V was cut by 2 bases and J by 6 bases, with 7 bases left in between. This CDR3 region has 13 residues. Per germline, CDR1 ENHRY and CDR2 SYGVKD. The input for sequencing was PBMCs, taken around atezolizumab (anti-PD-L1) treatment. This chain links TRBV10-3 with TRBJ2-2; possible D gene TRBD1, 6 bases. This TCR came from a woman aged 55-69 years with urothelial cancer. For the CDR3, the DNA is TGTGCCATCAGTGAGACAGGGTCCGGGGAGCTGTTTTTT. This sequence encodes CAISETGSGELFF.